This T cell receptor beta chain was profiled in a study of blood T cell repertoires in COVID-19. Study summary: Spain, Italy and the United States supplied samples that represented acute and convalescent COVID-19. Nucleic acid was either cDNA or gDNA, and it came from T cells, B-cell-depleted T cells, or PBMCs.

Per the study methods: Reference gene primers were amplified, and this amplification served to estimate nucleated cell counts. TCRdb's copy holds only in-frame clones and misses some; the assay was immunoSEQ multiplex PCR. V and J calls and clone size are copied from that table; D and trimming were computed from the DNA. The sample has about 160,000 clones; roughly 84% are singletons. The germline V gene encodes CDR1 LGHDT and CDR2 YNNKEL (reference sequence). The V and J ends lost 1 base and 5 bases respectively, with 8 bases between them. CDR3 length: 14 residues. The sequenced sample consisted of peripheral blood. The sequence was obtained from a woman aged 80 or over with active or convalescent COVID-19. The V gene is TRBV3-1 (or the pseudogene TRBV3-2), the J gene TRBJ1-4; no firm D call. The CDR3 here is CASSQGGLNEKLFF. The CDR3 DNA follows: TGTGCCAGCAGCCAAGGAGGGTTAAATGAAAAACTGTTTTTT.